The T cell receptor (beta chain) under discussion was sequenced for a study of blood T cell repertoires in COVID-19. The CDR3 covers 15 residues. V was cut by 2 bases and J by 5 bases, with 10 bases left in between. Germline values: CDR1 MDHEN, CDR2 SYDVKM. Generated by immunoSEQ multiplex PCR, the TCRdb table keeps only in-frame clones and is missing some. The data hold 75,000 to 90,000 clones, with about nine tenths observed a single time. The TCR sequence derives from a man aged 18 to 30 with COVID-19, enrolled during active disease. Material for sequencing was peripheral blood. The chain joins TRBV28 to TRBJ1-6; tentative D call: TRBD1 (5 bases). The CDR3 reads CASSLAGRHNSPLHF. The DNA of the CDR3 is TGTGCCAGCAGTTTAGCGGGGCGACATAATTCACCCCTCCACTTT. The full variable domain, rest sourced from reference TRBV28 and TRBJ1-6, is DVKVTQSSRYLVKRTGEKVFLECVQDMDHENMFWYRQDPGLGLRLIYFSYDVKMKEKGDIPEGYSVSREKKERFSLILESASTNQTSMYLCASSLAGRHNSPLHFGNGTRLTVT.